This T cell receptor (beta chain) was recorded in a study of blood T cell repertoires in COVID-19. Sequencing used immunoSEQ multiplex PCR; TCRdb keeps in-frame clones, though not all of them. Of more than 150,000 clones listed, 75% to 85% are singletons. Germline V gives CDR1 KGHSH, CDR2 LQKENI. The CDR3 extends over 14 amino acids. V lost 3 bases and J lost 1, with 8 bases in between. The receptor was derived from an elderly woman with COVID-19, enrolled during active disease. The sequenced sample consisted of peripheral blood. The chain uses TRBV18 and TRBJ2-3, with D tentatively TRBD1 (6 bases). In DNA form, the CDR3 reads TGTGCCAGCTCACCTTGGACAGGCACAGATACGCAGTATTTT. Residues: CASSPWTGTDTQYF.